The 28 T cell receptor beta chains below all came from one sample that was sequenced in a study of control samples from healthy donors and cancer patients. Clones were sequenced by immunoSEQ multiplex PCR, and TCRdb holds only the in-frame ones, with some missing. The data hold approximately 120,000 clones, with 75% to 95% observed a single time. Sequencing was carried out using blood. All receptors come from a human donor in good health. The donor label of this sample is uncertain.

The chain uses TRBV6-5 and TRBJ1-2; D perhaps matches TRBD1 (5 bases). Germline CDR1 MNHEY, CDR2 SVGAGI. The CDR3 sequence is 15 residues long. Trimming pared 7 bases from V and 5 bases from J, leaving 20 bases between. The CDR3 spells CASTTYRDGLYGYTF. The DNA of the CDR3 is TGTGCCAGCACCACATATCGGGACGGATTATATGGCTACACCTTC.

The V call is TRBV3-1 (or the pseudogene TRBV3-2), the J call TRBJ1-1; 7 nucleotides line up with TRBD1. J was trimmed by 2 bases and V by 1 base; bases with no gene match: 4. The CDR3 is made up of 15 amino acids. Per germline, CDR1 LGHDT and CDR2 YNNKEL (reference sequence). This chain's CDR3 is CASSQGDRINTEAFF. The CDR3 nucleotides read TGTGCCAGCAGCCAAGGGGACAGAATCAACACTGAAGCTTTCTTT.

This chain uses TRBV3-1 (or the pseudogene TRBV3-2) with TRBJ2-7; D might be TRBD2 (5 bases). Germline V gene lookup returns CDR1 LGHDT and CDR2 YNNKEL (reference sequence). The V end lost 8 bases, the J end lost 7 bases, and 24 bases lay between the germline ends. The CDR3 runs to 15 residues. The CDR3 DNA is TGTGCCAGCCACCTAGAGGGAGATCAATTATTGGAGCAGTACGTC. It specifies CASHLEGDQLLEQYV.

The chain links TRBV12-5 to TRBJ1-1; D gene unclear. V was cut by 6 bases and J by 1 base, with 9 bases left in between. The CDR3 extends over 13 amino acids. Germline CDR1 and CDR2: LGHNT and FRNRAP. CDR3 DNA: TGTGCTAGTGGGCTCACGGCGAACACTGAAGCTTTCTTT. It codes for CASGLTANTEAFF.

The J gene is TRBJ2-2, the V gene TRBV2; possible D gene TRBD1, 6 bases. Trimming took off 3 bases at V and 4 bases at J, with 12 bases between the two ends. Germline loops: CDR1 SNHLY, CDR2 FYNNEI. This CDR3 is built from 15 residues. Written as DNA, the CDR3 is TGTGCCAGCAGTGACCAGGGGCATTCCACCGGGGAGCTGTTTTTT. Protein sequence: CASSDQGHSTGELFF.

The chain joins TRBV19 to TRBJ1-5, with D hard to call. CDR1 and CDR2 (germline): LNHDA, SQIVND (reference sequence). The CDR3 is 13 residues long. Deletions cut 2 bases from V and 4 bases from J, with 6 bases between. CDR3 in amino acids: CASSIWGNQPQHF. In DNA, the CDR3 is TGTGCCAGTAGTATATGGGGTAATCAGCCCCAGCATTTT.

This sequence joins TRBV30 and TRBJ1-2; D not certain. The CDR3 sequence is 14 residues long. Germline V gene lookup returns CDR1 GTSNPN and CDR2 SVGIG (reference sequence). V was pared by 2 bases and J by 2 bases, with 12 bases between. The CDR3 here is CAWSMSTRNYGYTF. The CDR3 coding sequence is TGTGCCTGGAGTATGTCCACCAGGAACTATGGCTACACCTTC.

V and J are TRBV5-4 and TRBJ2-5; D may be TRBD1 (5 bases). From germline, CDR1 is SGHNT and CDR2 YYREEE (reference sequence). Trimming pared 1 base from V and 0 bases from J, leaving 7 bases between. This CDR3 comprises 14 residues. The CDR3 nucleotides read TGTGCCAGCAGCTTGAGCAGGGACCAAGAGACCCAGTACTTC. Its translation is CASSLSRDQETQYF.

The chain's CDR3 is CASSLGRGGWETQYF. The CDR3 DNA sequence: TGTGCCAGCAGCTTAGGACGGGGAGGGTGGGAGACCCAGTACTTC. This chain connects TRBV7-6 to TRBJ2-5; 7 nucleotides agree with TRBD2. V lost 1 base, J lost 5 bases, and 7 bases stayed unmatched. This CDR3 has 15 residues. Germline lookup yields CDR1 SGHVS and CDR2 FNYEAQ.

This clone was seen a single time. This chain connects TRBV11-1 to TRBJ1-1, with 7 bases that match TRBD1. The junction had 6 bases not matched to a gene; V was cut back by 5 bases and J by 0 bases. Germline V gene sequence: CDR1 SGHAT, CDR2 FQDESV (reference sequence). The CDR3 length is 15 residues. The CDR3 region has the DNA TGTGCCAGCAGCGCCGATCAGGGGGTGAACACTGAAGCTTTCTTT. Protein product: CASSADQGVNTEAFF.

The CDR3 here is CATSARGGGYTF. The CDR3 coding sequence is TGTGCCACCAGTGCGAGGGGAGGTGGCTACACCTTC. The rearrangement joins TRBV24-1 to TRBJ1-2; D might be TRBD1 (5 bases). Trimming stripped 5 bases from V and 7 bases from J, with 10 bases between. Germline V lookup: CDR1 KGHDR, CDR2 SFDVKD. The CDR3 totals 12 residues.

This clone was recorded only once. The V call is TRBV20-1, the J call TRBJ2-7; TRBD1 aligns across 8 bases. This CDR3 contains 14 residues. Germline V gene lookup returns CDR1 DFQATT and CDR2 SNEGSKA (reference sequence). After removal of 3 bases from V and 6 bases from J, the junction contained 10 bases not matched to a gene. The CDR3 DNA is TGCAGTGCTAGTGGGCAGGGGGCGGTTGGCGAGCAGTACTTC. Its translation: CSASGQGAVGEQYF.

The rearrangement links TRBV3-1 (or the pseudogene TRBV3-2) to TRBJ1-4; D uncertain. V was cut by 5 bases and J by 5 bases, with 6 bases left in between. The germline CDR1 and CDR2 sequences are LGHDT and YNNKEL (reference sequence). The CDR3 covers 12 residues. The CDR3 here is CASSGRNEKLFF. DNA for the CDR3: TGTGCCAGCAGCGGCCGAAATGAAAAACTGTTTTTT.

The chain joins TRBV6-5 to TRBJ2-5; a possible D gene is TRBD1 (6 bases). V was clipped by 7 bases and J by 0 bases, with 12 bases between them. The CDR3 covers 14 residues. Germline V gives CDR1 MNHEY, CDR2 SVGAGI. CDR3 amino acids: CASTKNRDQETQYF. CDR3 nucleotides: TGTGCCAGCACCAAGAACAGGGACCAAGAGACCCAGTACTTC.

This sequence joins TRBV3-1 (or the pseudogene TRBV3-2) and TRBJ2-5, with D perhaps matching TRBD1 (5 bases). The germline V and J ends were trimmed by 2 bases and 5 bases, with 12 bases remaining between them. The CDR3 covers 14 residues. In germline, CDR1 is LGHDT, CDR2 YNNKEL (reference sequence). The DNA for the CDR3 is TGTGCCAGCAGCCAATTCAGGGTGGGGGAGACCCAGTACTTC. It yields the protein CASSQFRVGETQYF.

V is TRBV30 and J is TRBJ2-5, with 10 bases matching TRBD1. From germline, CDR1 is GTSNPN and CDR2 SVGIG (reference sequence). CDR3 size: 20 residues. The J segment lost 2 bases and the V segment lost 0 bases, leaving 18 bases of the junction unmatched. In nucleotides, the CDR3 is TGTGCCTGGAGTGTAGGACCGGGACAGGGGACCCTTATGGGGCAAGAGACCCAGTACTTC. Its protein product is CAWSVGPGQGTLMGQETQYF.

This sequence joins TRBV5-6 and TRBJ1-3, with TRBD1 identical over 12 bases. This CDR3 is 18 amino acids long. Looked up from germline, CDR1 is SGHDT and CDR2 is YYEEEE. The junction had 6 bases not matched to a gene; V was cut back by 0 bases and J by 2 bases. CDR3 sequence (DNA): TGTGCCAGCAGCTTGGGTCCGGGACAGGGGGCAACTGGAAACACCATATATTTT. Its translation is CASSLGPGQGATGNTIYF.

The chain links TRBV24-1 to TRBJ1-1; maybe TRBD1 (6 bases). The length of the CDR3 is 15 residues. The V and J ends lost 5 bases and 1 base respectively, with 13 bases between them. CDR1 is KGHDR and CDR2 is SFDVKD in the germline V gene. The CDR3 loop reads CATSVSGAANTEAFF. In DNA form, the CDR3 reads TGTGCCACCAGTGTGTCGGGGGCCGCGAACACTGAAGCTTTCTTT.

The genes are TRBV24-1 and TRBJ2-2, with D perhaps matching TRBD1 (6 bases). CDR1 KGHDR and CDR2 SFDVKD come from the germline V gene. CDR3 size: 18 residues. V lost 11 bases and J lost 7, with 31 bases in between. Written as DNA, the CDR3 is TGTGCCATCCAGGGACATAACACAGCTACTGAGAACGGCGGGGAGCTGTTTTTT. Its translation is CAIQGHNTATENGGELFF.

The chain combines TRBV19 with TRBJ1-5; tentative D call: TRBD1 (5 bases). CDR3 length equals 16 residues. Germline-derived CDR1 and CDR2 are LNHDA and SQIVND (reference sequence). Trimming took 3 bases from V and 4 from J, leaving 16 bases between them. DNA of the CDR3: TGTGCCAGTAGTATGGGGCGGAGCCTGGGAAATCAGCCCCAGCATTTT. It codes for CASSMGRSLGNQPQHF.

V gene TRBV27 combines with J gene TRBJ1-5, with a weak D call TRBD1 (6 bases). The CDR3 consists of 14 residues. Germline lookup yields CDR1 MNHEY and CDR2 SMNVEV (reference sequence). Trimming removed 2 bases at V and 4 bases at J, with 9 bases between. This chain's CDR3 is CASSLAQGNQPQHF. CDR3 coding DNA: TGTGCCAGCAGTTTAGCACAGGGTAATCAGCCCCAGCATTTT.

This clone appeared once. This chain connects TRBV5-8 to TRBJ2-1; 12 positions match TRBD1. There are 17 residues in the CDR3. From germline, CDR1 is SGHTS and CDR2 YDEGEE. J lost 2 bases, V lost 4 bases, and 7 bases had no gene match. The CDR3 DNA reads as TGTGCCAGCAGCCCCTTGGGGACAGGGGGCGCCTACAATGAGCAGTTCTTC. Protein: CASSPLGTGGAYNEQFF.

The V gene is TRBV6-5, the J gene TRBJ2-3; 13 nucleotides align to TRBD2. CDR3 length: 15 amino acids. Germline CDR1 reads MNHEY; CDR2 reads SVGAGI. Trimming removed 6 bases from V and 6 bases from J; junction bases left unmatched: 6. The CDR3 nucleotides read TGTGCCAGCAGCGCACTAGCGGGGGGGCTCGATACGCAGTATTTT. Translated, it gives CASSALAGGLDTQYF.

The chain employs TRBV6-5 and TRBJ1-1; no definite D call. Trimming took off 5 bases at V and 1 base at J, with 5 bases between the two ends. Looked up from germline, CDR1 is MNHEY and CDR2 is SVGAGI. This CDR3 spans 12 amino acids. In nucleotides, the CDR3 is TGTGCCAGCAGTCGGAAGAACACTGAAGCTTTCTTT. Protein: CASSRKNTEAFF.

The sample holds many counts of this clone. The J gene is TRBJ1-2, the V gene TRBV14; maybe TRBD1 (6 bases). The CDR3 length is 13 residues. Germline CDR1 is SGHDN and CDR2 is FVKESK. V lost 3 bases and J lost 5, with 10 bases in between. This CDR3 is CASSQDQGYGYTF. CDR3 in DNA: TGTGCCAGCAGCCAGGACCAGGGGTATGGCTACACCTTC.

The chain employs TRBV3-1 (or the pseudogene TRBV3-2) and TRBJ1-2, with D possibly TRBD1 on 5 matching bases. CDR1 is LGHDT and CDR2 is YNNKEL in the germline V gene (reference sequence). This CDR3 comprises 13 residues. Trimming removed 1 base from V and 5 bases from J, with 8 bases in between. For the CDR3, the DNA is TGTGCCAGCAGCCAAGGGGGGGGTTATGGCTACACCTTC. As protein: CASSQGGGYGYTF.

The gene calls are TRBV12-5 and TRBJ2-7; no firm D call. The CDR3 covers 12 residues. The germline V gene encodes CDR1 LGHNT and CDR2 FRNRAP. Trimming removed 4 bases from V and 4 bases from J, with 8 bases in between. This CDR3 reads CASGSSVYEQYF. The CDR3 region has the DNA TGTGCTAGTGGTTCCTCAGTATACGAGCAGTACTTC. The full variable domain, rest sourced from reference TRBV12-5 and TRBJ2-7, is DARVTQTPRHKVTEMGQEVTMRCQPILGHNTVFWYRQTMMQGLELLAYFRNRAPLDDSGMPKDRFSAEMPDATLATLKIQPSEPRDSAVYFCASGSSVYEQYFGPGTRLTVT.

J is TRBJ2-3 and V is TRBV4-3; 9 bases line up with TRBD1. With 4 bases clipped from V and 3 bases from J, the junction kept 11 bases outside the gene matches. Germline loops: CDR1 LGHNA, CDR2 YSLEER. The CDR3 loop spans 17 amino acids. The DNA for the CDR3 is TGCGCCAGCAGCCGCTACGGACAGGGGTCTTTTACAGATACGCAGTATTTT. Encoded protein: CASSRYGQGSFTDTQYF.